The table lists the clone carrying this TCR beta chain with a count of one. The V and J ends lost 0 bases and 2 bases, in that order; junction bases with no gene match: 9. CDR1 and CDR2 from the germline V gene are MNHNS and SASEGT. There are 17 residues in the CDR3. This entry is derived from a study of technical replicates of blood from several donors. Clones were read by immunoSEQ multiplex PCR, and TCRdb kept only the in-frame ones, dropping some. The sample carries 87,000 or so clones, 92% recorded once. The specimen was T cells isolated from PBMCs. The clonotype originates from a human donor in good health. This sequence joins TRBV6-1 and TRBJ2-5; TRBD1 matches at 7 bases. The CDR3 spells CASSEAMGQFGQETQYF. In nucleotides, the CDR3 is TGTGCCAGCAGTGAAGCAATGGGACAGTTCGGGCAAGAGACCCAGTACTTC.